This TCR beta chain is from a study of blood T cell repertoires in COVID-19. J was trimmed by 6 bases and V by 10 bases; bases with no gene match: 18. Germline CDR1 SNHLY, CDR2 FYNNEI. The CDR3 is 16 amino acids. Clones were sequenced by immunoSEQ multiplex PCR, and TCRdb holds only the in-frame ones, with some missing. This sample has about 62,000 clones, with roughly 85% found just once. The sample was peripheral blood. The sequence derives from a woman over 75 with acute or convalescent COVID-19. The rearrangement uses TRBV2 and TRBJ2-5; 9 nucleotides agree with TRBD2. CDR3 DNA sequence: TGTGCCAAACGCCCCTACTTGGCGGGGGGGCCGCAGACCCAGTACTTC. Its translation: CAKRPYLAGGPQTQYF.